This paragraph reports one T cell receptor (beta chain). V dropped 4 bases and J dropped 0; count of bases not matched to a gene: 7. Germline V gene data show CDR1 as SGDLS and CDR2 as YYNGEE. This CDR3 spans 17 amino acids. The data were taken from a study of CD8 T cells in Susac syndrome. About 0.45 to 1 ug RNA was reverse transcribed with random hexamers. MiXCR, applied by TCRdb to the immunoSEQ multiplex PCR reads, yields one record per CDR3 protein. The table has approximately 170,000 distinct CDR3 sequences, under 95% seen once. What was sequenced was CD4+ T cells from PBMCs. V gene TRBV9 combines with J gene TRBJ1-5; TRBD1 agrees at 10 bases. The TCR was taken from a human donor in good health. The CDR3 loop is CASSPWTGGHSNQPQHF. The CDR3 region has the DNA TGTGCCAGCAGCCCGTGGACAGGGGGTCATAGCAATCAGCCCCAGCATTTT.